This paragraph reports one TCR beta chain. This specimen comes from a study of shared clonotypes between healthy human individuals. At a deep level, the assay was run. Sequenced by immunoSEQ multiplex PCR; TCRdb stores in-frame clones only, minus some. The sample lists about 1.1 million clones, 75% to 85% occurring once. The germline CDR1 and CDR2 sequences are SNHLY and FYNNEI. Trimming took off 8 bases at V and 4 bases at J, with 23 bases between the two ends. The CDR3 runs 17 residues. The chain links TRBV2 to TRBJ1-4; D is ambiguous. The receptor's source is a man aged 18 to 30 in good health. Some clones in this sample may be carry-over from other donors' samples. Sequencing input: memory CD4+ T cells from PBMCs. Subset reported: CD45RA-negative fraction. The CDR3 loop is CASRPYLLPSLNEKLFF. The CDR3 coding sequence is TGTGCCAGCCGACCCTACTTACTTCCCAGTCTTAATGAAAAACTGTTTTTT. Full variable domain (rest looked up from reference TRBV2 and TRBJ1-4): EPEVTQTPSHQVTQMGQEVILRCVPISNHLYFYWYRQILGQKVEFLVSFYNNEISEKSEIFDDQFSVERPDGSNFTLKIRSTKLEDSAMYFCASRPYLLPSLNEKLFFGSGTQLSVL.